This T cell receptor (beta chain) originates from a study of cytomegalovirus exposure and HLA in healthy donors. The study, taken as a whole, reports: The classifier was said to identify cytomegalovirus status with high specificity and sensitivity.

V dropped 7 bases and J dropped 2 bases, with 9 bases sitting between them. This CDR3 has 13 residues. Looked up from germline, CDR1 is MNHNY and CDR2 is SVGAGI (reference sequence). In the PCR, 60 Vbeta and 13 Jbeta primers were used. Sequenced by immunoSEQ multiplex PCR; TCRdb stores in-frame clones only, minus some. The sample has more than 60,000 clones, around 84% seen once. As to this clone: The antigen is unknown.

The sequencing input was PBMCs. V usage is TRBV6-6 and J usage is TRBJ1-5, with D unclear. This clonotype originated in a woman aged 40 to 50 in good health and CMV-seropositive. The chain's CDR3 is CASMVGGNQPQHF. The CDR3 DNA follows: TGTGCCAGCATGGTGGGCGGCAATCAGCCCCAGCATTTT.